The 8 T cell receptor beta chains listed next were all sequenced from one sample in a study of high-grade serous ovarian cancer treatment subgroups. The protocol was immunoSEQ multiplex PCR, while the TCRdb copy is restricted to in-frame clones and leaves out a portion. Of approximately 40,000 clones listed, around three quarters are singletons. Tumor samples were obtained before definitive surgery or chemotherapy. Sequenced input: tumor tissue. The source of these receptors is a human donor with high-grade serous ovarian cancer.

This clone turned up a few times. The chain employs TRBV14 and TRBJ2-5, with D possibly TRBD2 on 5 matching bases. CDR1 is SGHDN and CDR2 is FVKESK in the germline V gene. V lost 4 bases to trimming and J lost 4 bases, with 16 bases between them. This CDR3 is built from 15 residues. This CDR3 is CASSPRPGSRETQYF. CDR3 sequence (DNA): TGTGCCAGCAGCCCCCGGCCGGGGTCACGAGAGACCCAGTACTTC.

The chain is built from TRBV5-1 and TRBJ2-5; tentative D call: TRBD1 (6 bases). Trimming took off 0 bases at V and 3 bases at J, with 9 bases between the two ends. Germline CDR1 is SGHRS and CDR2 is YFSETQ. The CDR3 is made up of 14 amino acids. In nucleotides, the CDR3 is TGCGCCAGCAGCTTGGGGACAGCGAAAGAGACCCAGTACTTC. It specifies CASSLGTAKETQYF.

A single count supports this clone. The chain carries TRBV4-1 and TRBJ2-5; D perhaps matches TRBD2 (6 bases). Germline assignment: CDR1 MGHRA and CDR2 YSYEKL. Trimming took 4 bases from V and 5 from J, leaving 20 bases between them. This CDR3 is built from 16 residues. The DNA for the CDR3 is TGCGCCAGCAGCCGGACCATTCGGGCCAGCGGGGAGACCCAGTACTTC. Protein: CASSRTIRASGETQYF.

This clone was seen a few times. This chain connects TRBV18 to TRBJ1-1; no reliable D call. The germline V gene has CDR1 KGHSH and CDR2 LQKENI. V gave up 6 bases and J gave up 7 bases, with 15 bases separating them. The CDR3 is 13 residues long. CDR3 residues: CASSPRREDEAFF. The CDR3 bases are TGTGCCAGCTCCCCGCGTAGGGAGGATGAAGCTTTCTTT.

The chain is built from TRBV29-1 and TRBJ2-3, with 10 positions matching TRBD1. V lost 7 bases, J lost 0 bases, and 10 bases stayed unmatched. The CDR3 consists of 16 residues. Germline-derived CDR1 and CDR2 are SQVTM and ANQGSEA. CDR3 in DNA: TGCAGCGATACCGGGACAGGGGCCTTAAGCACAGATACGCAGTATTTT. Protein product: CSDTGTGALSTDTQYF.

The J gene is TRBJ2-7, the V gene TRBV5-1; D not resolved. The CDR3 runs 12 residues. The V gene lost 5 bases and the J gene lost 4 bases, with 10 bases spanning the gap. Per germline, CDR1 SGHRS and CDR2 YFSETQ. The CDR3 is CASRPDSYEQYF. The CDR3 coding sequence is TGCGCCAGCAGACCCGACTCATACGAGCAGTACTTC.

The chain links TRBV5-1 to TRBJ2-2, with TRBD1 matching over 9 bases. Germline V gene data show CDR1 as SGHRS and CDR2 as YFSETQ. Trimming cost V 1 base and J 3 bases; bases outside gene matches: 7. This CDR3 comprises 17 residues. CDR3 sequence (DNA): TGCGCCAGCAGCTTGAAATTCCGGGACAGGGACACCGGGGAGCTGTTTTTT. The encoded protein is CASSLKFRDRDTGELFF.

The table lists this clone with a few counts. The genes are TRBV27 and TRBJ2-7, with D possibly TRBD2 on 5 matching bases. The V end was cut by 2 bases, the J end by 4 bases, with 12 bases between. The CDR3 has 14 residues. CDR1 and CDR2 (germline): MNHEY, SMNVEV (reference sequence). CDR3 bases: TGTGCCAGCAGTTTAGCCGGGGATGGGTACGAGCAGTACTTC. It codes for CASSLAGDGYEQYF.